This T cell receptor (beta chain) appears in the sequencing data of a study of T cells expressing NK-cell markers. From its re-call of the 5' RACE reads, TCRdb lists each CDR3 protein once, without DNA. This sample lists about 260,000 distinct CDR3 sequences; its ten largest clones have around 4.2%. The CDR3 length is 11 residues. Germline CDR1 reads SQVTM; CDR2 reads ANQGSEA. The V call is TRBV29-1, the J call TRBJ2-1; TCRdb picks TRBD1, but there is no DNA to check that call. This receptor was taken from a woman aged 18 to 75 in good health. The sample comprised blood T cells: a sorted CD56 or NKG2C T cell subset, CD4+ or CD8+ T cells, or bulk PBMC T cells (not recorded which). CDR3 protein: CSANRANEQFF.